This T cell receptor beta chain was identified during a study of blood T cell repertoires in COVID-19. At the level of the study: The United States, Italy and Spain provided the acute and convalescent COVID-19 samples.

Losses at the gene ends were 5 bases for V and 3 bases for J; bases not matched to a gene: 8. This CDR3 is 16 amino acids long. The germline gives CDR1 SGHRS, CDR2 YFSETQ. The table came from immunoSEQ multiplex PCR; TCRdb's copy has only in-frame clones and leaves some out. This sample has approximately 87,000 clones, with 65% to 85% found just once. This TCR was recovered from an elderly woman with acute or convalescent COVID-19. V is TRBV5-1 and J is TRBJ1-2, with 12 bases lining up with TRBD1. The specimen sequenced was peripheral blood. CDR3 region: CASSRGTGGSDYGYTF. CDR3 nucleotide sequence: TGCGCCAGCAGTCGTGGGACAGGGGGCTCAGACTATGGCTACACCTTC.